Listed below are T cell receptor beta chains from one sample, sequenced in a study of blood T cells in healthy people across ages. Using its own MiXCR run on the 5' RACE reads, TCRdb lists one record per CDR3 protein. This repertoire shows some 760,000 distinct CDR3 sequences, more than 20% found once; its top ten account for approximately 3.7%. In addition, the sample was reused for a study of T cells of mothers and their children.

Sequenced: blood. These receptors were collected from a boy aged 5-17 years in good health. The conserved cysteine and the conserved F or W are not part of the CDR3 here.

J,V,CDR3
TRBJ2-7,TRBV9,ASSVTAGQIYEQY
TRBJ1-1,TRBV7-8,ASSFFRDNQRAF
TRBJ2-7,TRBV6-1,ASWGIRQGGSYEQY
TRBJ2-5,TRBV7-2,ASSAWDRGTETQY
NA,TRBV5-1,ASSLRTSGGYGFYEQF
TRBJ1-4,TRBV28,ASSNRRPDNEKLF
TRBJ1-2,TRBV21-1,ASSPGATYGYT
TRBJ2-3,TRBV4-3,ASSQDRGPSTDTQY
TRBJ2-2,TRBV28,ASSSVLNPGELF
TRBJ2-7,TRBV29-1,SVEVGLGSSYEQY
TRBJ2-3,TRBV5-1,ASSLTAGVDTQY
TRBJ1-1,TRBV5-1,ASSVAGGGTEAF
TRBJ2-3,TRBV20-1,SAPKQRLGPDTQY
NA,TRBV6-5,ASSLPSFPYEQY
NA,TRBV4-2,ASSQVVAFEQF
TRBJ1-4,TRBV18,ASSPIGTAATNEKLF
TRBJ2-5,TRBV20-1,SARVGGRQETQY
TRBJ2-3,TRBV12-5,ASGLGDETQY
NA,TRBV2,ASSRQAGDRFNEQF
TRBJ2-3,TRBV5-4,ASRQASTDTQY
TRBJ2-5,TRBV7-2,ASSPSIGHQETQY
TRBJ2-5,TRBV19,ASSIVTAYQETQY
TRBJ2-1,TRBV20-1,SARGRESSYNEQF
TRBJ2-5,TRBV20-1,SARLAGSVETQY
TRBJ2-3,TRBV4-3,ASSQDSGGSTDTQY
NA,TRBV4-3,ASSQEVGQFSYEQY
TRBJ2-5,TRBV5-1,ASPAGQGAGETQY
TRBJ2-3,TRBV7-2,ASSSQGGRTDTQY
TRBJ2-2,TRBV20-1,SARKNTGELF
NA,TRBV28,ASSHNGGSYEQY
TRBJ2-7,TRBV9,ASSEIEHGSYEQY
TRBJ1-2,TRBV18,ASSPEGSGYT
TRBJ1-4,TRBV24-1,APHCATNEKLF
TRBJ2-5,TRBV6-2/TRBV6-3,ASSAAPETQY
TRBJ2-5,TRBV7-9,ASSFSLDLEETQY
TRBJ2-7,TRBV6-2/TRBV6-3,ASRPTGDSSCEQY
TRBJ2-5,TRBV12-3/TRBV12-4,ASSLVPKGTQY
TRBJ2-7,TRBV6-6,ASRPSGNLLEQY
TRBJ1-2,TRBV29-1,SAGLNYGYT
TRBJ1-4,TRBV7-9,ASSDTRVGKLF
TRBJ2-1,TRBV29-1,SVEKRGEQF
TRBJ2-1,TRBV28,ASRRTSGSVFL
TRBJ2-1,TRBV28,ASSFSDRGYNEQF
TRBJ2-7,TRBV28,ASRSARSYEQY
TRBJ1-1,TRBV3-1,ASSQGRGQTAF